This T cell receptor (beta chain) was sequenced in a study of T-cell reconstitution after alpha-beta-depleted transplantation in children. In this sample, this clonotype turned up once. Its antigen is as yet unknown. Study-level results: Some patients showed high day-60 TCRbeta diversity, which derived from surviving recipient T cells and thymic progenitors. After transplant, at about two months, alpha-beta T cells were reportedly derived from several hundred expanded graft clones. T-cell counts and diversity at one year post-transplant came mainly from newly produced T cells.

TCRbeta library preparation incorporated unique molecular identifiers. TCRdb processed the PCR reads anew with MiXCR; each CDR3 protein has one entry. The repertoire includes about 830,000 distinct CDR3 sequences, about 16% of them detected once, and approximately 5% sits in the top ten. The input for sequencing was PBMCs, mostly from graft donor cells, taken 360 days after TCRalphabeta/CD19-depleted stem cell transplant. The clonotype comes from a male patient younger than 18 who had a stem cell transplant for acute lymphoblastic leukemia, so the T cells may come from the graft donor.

Here the CDR3 DNA reads TGCGCCAGCAGCTTGGGGCCCTCTCAAGACTATGGCTACACCTTC. Amino acids: CASSLGPSQDYGYTF. This chain links TRBV5-1 with TRBJ1-2; D gene uncertain. The V gene lost 0 bases and the J gene lost 3 bases, with 12 bases spanning the gap. The germline gives CDR1 SGHRS, CDR2 YFSETQ. There are 15 residues in the CDR3.